Given below is one T cell receptor beta chain in context. The sample originates from a study of cytomegalovirus exposure and HLA in healthy donors. Primers for the PCR totalled 60 Vbeta and 13 Jbeta. In the original workflow: There were tens of millions of unique TCR beta chains by a later count, and around 10 million of them were shared. Profiled with immunoSEQ multiplex PCR; TCRdb holds only in-frame clones, not every one. From that table come the V and J calls and clone size; the DNA was used to work out D and trimming. The repertoire holds around 200,000 clones, with 75% to 90% as singletons. V lost 8 bases, J lost 5 bases, and 24 bases lay in between. The CDR3 is 17 residues long. The germline CDR1 and CDR2 sequences are SGHVS and FQNEAQ.

V and J are TRBV7-8 and TRBJ2-2; possible D gene TRBD2, 6 bases. The TCR comes from a woman in her thirties in good health and CMV-seronegative. Sequences were obtained from PBMCs. The CDR3 region is CASGARKGDWGTGELFF. DNA of the CDR3: TGTGCCAGCGGAGCCCGGAAAGGGGACTGGGGAACCGGGGAGCTGTTTTTT.